The rows below give T cell receptor beta chains drawn from one sample of a study of blood T cells in healthy people across ages. From the 5' RACE reads, TCRdb called clonotypes with MiXCR, one entry per CDR3 protein. Of hundreds of thousands of distinct CDR3 sequences in the sample, around a quarter are singletons; the top ten hold more than 8.5%. The same sample was also studied in work on T cells of mothers and their children.

The sequenced material came from blood. These receptors all come from a boy younger than 18 in good health. Each CDR3 is given with its conserved first and last residue. Each record gives: V gene, J gene, D gene, clone size, CDR3 protein, CDR3 DNA. The D gene is left open where the match is weak. Clone sizes are given selectively: once, few, many, or a class where the clone is expanded.

TRBV7-9	TRBJ2-1	TRBD2	.	CASSLGDSGLPVYEQFF	TGTGCCAGCAGCTTAGGCGATTCGGGACTACCCGTCTATGAGCAGTTCTTC
TRBV7-2	TRBJ2-3	.	.	CASSSPISDTQYF	TGTGCCAGCAGCTCCCCAATATCAGATACGCAGTATTTT
TRBV20-1	TRBJ2-3	TRBD2	few	CSARVSSGAGDTQYF	TGCAGTGCTAGAGTCAGTAGCGGGGCGGGGGATACGCAGTATTTT
TRBV5-1	TRBJ2-7	TRBD1	few	CASRWTGVTYEQYF	TGCGCCAGCAGGTGGACAGGGGTCACCTACGAGCAGTACTTC
TRBV15	TRBJ2-7	TRBD1	few	CATSRVKWDRDTYEQYF	TGTGCCACCAGCAGAGTTAAATGGGACAGGGACACCTACGAGCAGTACTTC
TRBV20-1	TRBJ1-2	.	few	CSARDNVAGANGYTF	TGCAGTGCTAGAGATAACGTTGCGGGGGCAAATGGCTACACCTTC
TRBV6-1	TRBJ2-1	.	.	CASNAGNNNEQFF	TGTGCCAGCAATGCGGGAAACAACAATGAGCAGTTCTTC
TRBV7-9	TRBJ2-1	.	.	CASSLIENEQFF	TGTGCCAGCAGCTTGATAGAAAATGAGCAGTTCTTC
TRBV7-2	TRBJ2-7	.	few	CASSYTGRSYEQYF	TGTGCCAGCAGCTATACGGGGAGATCCTACGAGCAGTACTTC
TRBV28	TRBJ2-4	TRBD1	.	CASSRPGQVINIQYF	TGTGCCAGCAGCCGTCCGGGACAGGTCATAAACATTCAGTACTTC
TRBV5-8	TRBJ1-3	TRBD1	.	CASSFNTGALGNTIYF	TGTGCCAGCAGCTTTAATACAGGGGCCCTCGGAAACACCATATATTTT
TRBV10-3	TRBJ2-2	.	few	CAINRGLNTGELFF	TGTGCCATCAACCGGGGACTGAACACCGGGGAGCTGTTTTTT
TRBV5-6	TRBJ2-4	.	once	CASRYSMEGAKNIQYF	TGTGCCAGCAGGTACTCGATGGAAGGGGCCAAAAACATTCAGTACTTC
TRBV5-1	TRBJ2-1	.	few	CASSSPAVDNEQFF	TGCGCCAGCAGCTCCCCGGCAGTTGACAATGAGCAGTTCTTC
TRBV4-1	TRBJ2-1	.	.	CASSRRYYNEQFF	TGCGCCAGCAGCCGCCGGTACTACAATGAGCAGTTCTTC
TRBV5-1	TRBJ2-7	.	.	CASSLVGGGGTYEQYF	TGCGCCAGCAGCTTGGTTGGGGGCGGCGGAACCTACGAGCAGTACTTC
TRBV20-1	TRBJ2-5	.	few	CSAKGGKETQYF	TGCAGTGCTAAGGGGGGGAAGGAGACCCAGTACTTC
TRBV28	TRBJ2-5	TRBD1	.	CASSLRQGEETQYF	TGTGCCAGCAGTTTAAGACAGGGTGAAGAGACCCAGTACTTC
TRBV19	TRBJ1-5	.	.	CASSPATGSGNQPQHF	TGTGCCAGTAGTCCAGCTACAGGGTCGGGCAATCAGCCCCAGCATTTT
TRBV10-3	TRBJ1-1	.	.	CAISESNRYTEAFF	TGTGCCATCAGTGAGTCTAATAGATACACTGAAGCTTTCTTT
TRBV4-2	TRBJ1-2	.	.	CASSQLLQGDYGYTF	TGTGCCAGCAGCCAACTTCTACAGGGAGACTATGGCTACACCTTC
TRBV10-3	TRBJ2-7	.	few	CAISAEASVGEQYF	TGCGCCATCAGTGCAGAAGCTAGCGTGGGCGAGCAGTACTTC
TRBV27	TRBJ1-4	.	.	CASSWTGAGEKLFF	TGTGCCAGCAGTTGGACGGGGGCCGGTGAAAAACTGTTTTTT
TRBV7-2	TRBJ1-1	.	many	CASSLELREAFF	TGTGCCAGCAGCTTAGAACTCAGGGAAGCTTTCTTT
TRBV29-1	TRBJ2-3	TRBD1	.	CSVVGQGRSPSTDTQYF	TGCAGCGTCGTAGGACAGGGACGCTCACCTAGCACAGATACGCAGTATTTT
TRBV5-1	TRBJ2-5	TRBD1	.	CASSSNQGAEETQYF	TGCGCCAGCAGCTCGAACCAGGGGGCTGAGGAGACCCAGTACTTC
TRBV28	TRBJ2-3	.	many	CASSEADTQYF	TGTGCCAGCAGTGAAGCAGATACGCAGTATTTT
TRBV11-3	TRBJ2-4	TRBD2	.	CASSEPRGGQNIQYF	TGTGCCAGCAGCGAACCGCGGGGGGGCCAAAACATTCAGTACTTC
TRBV7-9	TRBJ2-7	.	few	CASSPSRGFGGEQYF	TGTGCCAGCAGCCCCAGTAGAGGGTTCGGGGGCGAGCAGTACTTC
TRBV18	TRBJ2-7	.	few	CASSPSSHYEQYF	TGTGCCAGCTCACCTTCTAGTCACTACGAGCAGTACTTC
TRBV20-1	TRBJ2-5	.	.	CSARPRRQETQYF	TGCAGTGCTAGACCCCGGCGGCAAGAGACCCAGTACTTC
TRBV5-1	TRBJ1-5	.	many	CASSFGSNQPQHF	TGTGCCAGCAGCTTCGGGAGCAATCAGCCCCAGCATTTT
TRBV7-8	TRBJ2-1	TRBD2	few	CASSLVGGGAYNEQFF	TGTGCCAGCAGCTTAGTCGGCGGGGGGGCTTACAATGAGCAGTTCTTC
TRBV4-1	TRBJ2-5	.	few	CASSQDRLTGETQYF	TGCGCCAGCAGCCAAGATCGCCTCACGGGGGAGACCCAGTACTTC
TRBV29-1	TRBJ2-3	.	.	CSVDRILTDTQYF	TGCAGCGTTGACCGGATACTCACAGATACGCAGTATTTT
TRBV6-6	TRBJ1-4	.	.	CASSSSPATNEKLFF	TGTGCCAGCAGTTCCTCACCTGCAACTAATGAAAAACTGTTTTTT
TRBV28	TRBJ2-1	.	few	CASSPRPSSYYNEQFF	TGTGCCAGCAGTCCCCGACCCTCCTCCTACTACAATGAGCAGTTCTTC
TRBV5-1	TRBJ2-7	.	.	CASSLEALSRVTEQYF	TGCGCCAGCAGCTTGGAGGCCCTTTCCCGAGTCACCGAGCAGTACTTC
TRBV12-3/TRBV12-4	TRBJ1-4	.	.	CASSFLPFLRATNEKLFF	TGTGCCAGCAGTTTTTTACCGTTCCTCCGAGCAACTAATGAAAAACTGTTTTTT
TRBV12-3/TRBV12-4	TRBJ2-1	.	few	CASSLGAPYNEQFF	TGTGCCAGCAGTTTGGGGGCCCCCTACAATGAGCAGTTCTTC
TRBV5-1	TRBJ2-7	.	.	CASSLAATSYEQYF	TGCGCCAGCAGCTTGGCTGCCACCTCCTACGAGCAGTACTTC
TRBV7-9	TRBJ2-6	.	few	CASSFHTADFGANVLTF	TGTGCCAGCAGCTTTCACACGGCGGATTTTGGGGCCAACGTCCTGACTTTC
TRBV7-3	TRBJ2-5	TRBD1	once	CASSLLGGQGETQYF	TGTGCCAGCAGCTTATTGGGGGGACAGGGGGAGACCCAGTACTTC
TRBV5-1	TRBJ2-5	TRBD2	.	CASSLGVSGPQETQYF	TGCGCCAGCAGCTTGGGCGTTAGCGGGCCTCAAGAGACCCAGTACTTC
TRBV15	TRBJ2-2	.	few	CATSRVGNTGELFF	TGTGCCACCAGCAGAGTCGGGAACACCGGGGAGCTGTTTTTT
TRBV5-6	TRBJ2-7	.	.	CASSFGTSSYEHCF	TGTGCCAGCAGCTTCGGGACGTCTTCCTACGAGCACTGCTTC
TRBV6-6	TRBJ2-7	TRBD2	few	CASRSGTSAYEQYF	TGTGCCAGCAGATCCGGGACTAGCGCCTACGAGCAGTACTTC
TRBV6-1	TRBJ1-4	.	.	CASSSTLETGHEKLFF	TGTGCCAGCAGTTCAACCCTCGAGACAGGCCATGAAAAACTGTTTTTT
TRBV28	TRBJ2-3	.	few	CASSSPDRVTQYF	TGTGCCAGCAGTTCCCCGGACAGAGTAACGCAGTATTTT
TRBV5-6	TRBJ2-7	.	.	CASSSSPRSYEQYF	TGTGCCAGCAGCTCGTCCCCACGTTCCTACGAGCAGTACTTC
TRBV29-1	TRBJ2-7	TRBD1	many	CSVTPPGTDYYEQYF	TGCAGCGTTACCCCCCCCGGGACAGATTATTACGAGCAGTACTTC
TRBV6-6	TRBJ1-2	.	few	CASSPRAGATGGYTF	TGTGCCAGCAGTCCGAGGGCAGGGGCTACTGGTGGCTACACCTTC